The entry below describes one T cell receptor beta chain. RNA transcripts yielded amplified TCR beta CDR3 regions. Carried out on the TCR CDR3, a first-round RT-PCR used the HTBI primer set. TCRdb re-analysed the multiplex PCR reads in MiXCR, keeping a single row per CDR3 protein. Of 560,000 or so distinct CDR3 sequences listed, around 20% are singletons. The cohort's ophthalmopathy patients, a group with duration under 3 months, had a Clinical Activity Score of at least 3 and a NOSPECS grade of at least 4. Out of approximately 9.9 ml of fresh peripheral blood came the PBMCs. This entry comes from a study of T cells in Graves' hyperthyroidism and ophthalmopathy. Per germline, CDR1 SGHTA and CDR2 FQGNSA. This CDR3 has 15 residues. Unmatched junction bases numbered 9, after V lost 5 bases and J lost 7 bases.

Sequenced sample: blood. This sequence joins TRBV7-2 and TRBJ2-3; TRBD2 matches 10 bases. This TCR was recovered from a middle-aged man with Graves' ophthalmopathy. CDR3 DNA: TGTGCCAGCAGCCCTTTAGCGGGAGGCTGGAATACGCAGTATTTT. It codes for CASSPLAGGWNTQYF.